The 14 T cell receptor beta chains listed next were all sequenced from one sample in a study of shared T cell receptors in the human thymus. Assay used: immunoSEQ multiplex PCR; TCRdb lists only in-frame clones, some missing. This sample has about 540,000 clones, with roughly 74% found just once. The same data also went into a second study, on human thymus T cells.

Sequencing was carried out using thymocytes. The receptors here all came from a boy under two years old with a congenital heart defect.

The V call is TRBV5-6, the J call TRBJ2-3; 15 bases are a match to TRBD2. The germline CDR1 and CDR2 sequences are SGHDT and YYEEEE. CDR3 length: 18 amino acids. Trimming cost V 1 base and J 5 bases; bases outside gene matches: 8. The CDR3 protein is CASSLPPGLAGGVDTQYF. The CDR3 DNA follows: TGTGCCAGCAGCTTGCCCCCCGGACTAGCGGGAGGGGTAGATACGCAGTATTTT. The whole variable domain, filled in from reference TRBV5-6 and TRBJ2-3, reads DAGVTQSPTHLIKTRGQQVTLRCSPKSGHDTVSWYQQALGQGPQFIFQYYEEEERQRGNFPDRFSGHQFPNYSSELNVNALLLGDSALYLCASSLPPGLAGGVDTQYFGPGTRLTVL.

This clone has more than one count but fewer than ten. The gene calls are TRBV18 and TRBJ1-4; D is unclear. Trimming left V 5 bases short and J 15 bases short, with 19 bases between. Germline CDR1 is KGHSH and CDR2 is LQKENI. The CDR3 has 13 amino acids. The DNA for the CDR3 is TGTGCCAGCTCATTGGGCCCGTGGCCGGGGATGTTTTTT. Protein: CASSLGPWPGMFF. Supplemented by reference TRBV18 and TRBJ1-4, the full variable domain reads NAGVMQNPRHLVRRRGQEARLRCSPMKGHSHVYWYRQLPEEGLKFMVYLQKENIIDESGMPKERFSAEFPKEGPSILRIQQVVRGDSAAYFCASSLGPWPGMFFGSGTQLSVL.

CDR3 in DNA: TGCGCCAGCAGCCAAGATATCGGTGAAACTAGCGGGAGTATGGGGGACAATGAGCAGTTCTTC. Protein: CASSQDIGETSGSMGDNEQFF. The chain is built from TRBV4-3 and TRBJ2-1, with TRBD2 matching 11 bases. CDR1 and CDR2 (germline): LGHNA, YSLEER. After removal of 0 bases from V and 5 bases from J, the junction contained 18 bases not matched to a gene. The CDR3 covers 21 residues.

The chain carries TRBV9 and TRBJ2-1; TRBD2 matches 8 bases. The J segment lost 1 base and the V segment lost 1 base, leaving 4 bases of the junction unmatched. This CDR3 spans 16 amino acids. Germline V lookup: CDR1 SGDLS, CDR2 YYNGEE. CDR3 sequence (DNA): TGTGCCAGCAGCGTACCCCCGGGGGGGTCCTACAATGAGCAGTTCTTC. Its translation: CASSVPPGGSYNEQFF.

The chain combines TRBV9 with TRBJ1-3, with 8 bases identical to TRBD1. After removal of 3 bases from V and 0 bases from J, the junction contained 2 bases not matched to a gene. This CDR3 has 15 residues. Looked up from germline, CDR1 is SGDLS and CDR2 is YYNGEE. The CDR3 protein is CASSATGGSGNTIYF. In DNA, the CDR3 is TGTGCCAGCAGCGCAACAGGGGGCTCTGGAAACACCATATATTTT.

The chain links TRBV6-5 to TRBJ2-7; 8 positions match TRBD1. The CDR3 is 13 residues long. J lost 2 bases, V lost 6 bases, and 3 bases had no gene match. CDR1 MNHEY and CDR2 SVGAGI come from the germline V gene. The CDR3 DNA is TGTGCCAGCAGGGGGACAGGAGCCTACGAGCAGTACTTC. Its protein product is CASRGTGAYEQYF.

The gene calls are TRBV7-9 and TRBJ2-2, with D perhaps matching TRBD1 (6 bases). V gave up 1 base and J gave up 2 bases, with 17 bases separating them. This CDR3 is built from 18 residues. CDR1 and CDR2 (germline): SEHNR, FQNEAQ (reference sequence). CDR3 amino acids: CASSLVGATGINTGELFF. In DNA, the CDR3 is TGTGCCAGCAGCTTAGTAGGGGCAACAGGGATTAACACCGGGGAGCTGTTTTTT.

J is TRBJ2-5 and V is TRBV13; TRBD2 aligns across 11 bases. The length of the CDR3 is 17 residues. In germline, CDR1 is PRHDT, CDR2 FYEKMQ (reference sequence). V lost 0 bases, J lost 2 bases, and 5 bases stayed unmatched. The CDR3 loop is CASSLGLAGEGQETQYF. CDR3 sequence (DNA): TGTGCCAGCAGCTTAGGACTAGCGGGAGAAGGGCAAGAGACCCAGTACTTC.

The chain links TRBV19 to TRBJ1-5; D uncertain. Germline values: CDR1 LNHDA, CDR2 SQIVND (reference sequence). With 6 bases removed from V and 8 bases from J, the gap between germline ends came to 14 bases. The CDR3 covers 13 residues. CDR3: CASSPLLTEPQHF. The CDR3 DNA reads TGTGCCAGTAGCCCACTCCTGACTGAGCCCCAGCATTTT.

The V gene is TRBV28, the J gene TRBJ2-3; tentative D call: TRBD2 (5 bases). Trimming stripped 3 bases from V and 4 bases from J, with 8 bases between. The CDR3 length is 13 residues. CDR1 and CDR2 from the germline V gene are MDHEN and SYDVKM. This chain's CDR3 is CASSLRGSDTQYF. The CDR3 bases are TGTGCCAGCAGTTTGAGAGGGTCAGATACGCAGTATTTT.

This chain links TRBV28 with TRBJ2-2, with 8 bases that match TRBD1. CDR1 and CDR2 (germline): MDHEN, SYDVKM. This CDR3 region has 14 residues. V trimming: 3 bases; J trimming: 6 bases; junction bases outside the gene matches: 3. The CDR3 sequence is CASSLAGGSGELFF. In DNA form, the CDR3 reads TGTGCCAGCAGTTTGGCAGGGGGCTCCGGGGAGCTGTTTTTT. The entire variable domain, with the rest obtained from reference TRBV28 and TRBJ2-2, is as follows: DVKVTQSSRYLVKRTGEKVFLECVQDMDHENMFWYRQDPGLGLRLIYFSYDVKMKEKGDIPEGYSVSREKKERFSLILESASTNQTSMYLCASSLAGGSGELFFGEGSRLTVL.

The genes are TRBV30 and TRBJ1-4; tentatively, D is TRBD1 (5 bases). The CDR3 covers 14 residues. Germline CDR1 is GTSNPN and CDR2 is SVGIG (reference sequence). Trimming pared 0 bases from V and 3 bases from J, leaving 8 bases between. The CDR3 region has the DNA TGTGCCTGGAGTGTAACCAGGGCTAATGAAAAACTGTTTTTT. Translated, it gives CAWSVTRANEKLFF.

CDR3 bases: TGTGCCGGTCGCGGCGGGACCGCTGATGGCTACACCTTC. As protein: CAGRGGTADGYTF. V usage is TRBV6-6 and J usage is TRBJ1-2; D is possibly TRBD1 (5 bases). V lost 11 bases, J lost 6 bases, and 19 bases lay in between. Germline V lookup: CDR1 MNHNY, CDR2 SVGAGI (reference sequence). The CDR3 has 13 residues.

About this clone: The junction and the germline gene differ at one end; a read error may be behind it. V usage is TRBV7-7 and J usage is TRBJ2-5, with a tentative D call TRBD1 (5 bases). The CDR3 totals 16 residues. The germline CDR1 and CDR2 sequences are SSHAT and FNYEAQ (reference sequence). CDR3 region: CASSLEVGDTKETQYF. Written as DNA, the CDR3 is TGTGCTAGCAGCTTAGAAGTAGGGGATACAAAAGAGACCCAGTACTTC.